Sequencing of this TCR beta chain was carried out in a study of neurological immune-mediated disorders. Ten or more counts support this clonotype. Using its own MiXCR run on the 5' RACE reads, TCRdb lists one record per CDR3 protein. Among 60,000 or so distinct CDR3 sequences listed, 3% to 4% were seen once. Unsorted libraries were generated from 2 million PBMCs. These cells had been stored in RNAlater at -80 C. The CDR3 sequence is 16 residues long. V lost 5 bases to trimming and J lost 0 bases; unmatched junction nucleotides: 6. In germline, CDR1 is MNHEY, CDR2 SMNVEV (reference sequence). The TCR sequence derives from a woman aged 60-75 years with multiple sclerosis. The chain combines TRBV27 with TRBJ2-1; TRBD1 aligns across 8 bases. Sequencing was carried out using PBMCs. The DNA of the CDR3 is TGTGCCAGCAGTGCCACAGGGGGAAGCTCCTACAATGAGCAGTTCTTC. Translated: CASSATGGSSYNEQFF.